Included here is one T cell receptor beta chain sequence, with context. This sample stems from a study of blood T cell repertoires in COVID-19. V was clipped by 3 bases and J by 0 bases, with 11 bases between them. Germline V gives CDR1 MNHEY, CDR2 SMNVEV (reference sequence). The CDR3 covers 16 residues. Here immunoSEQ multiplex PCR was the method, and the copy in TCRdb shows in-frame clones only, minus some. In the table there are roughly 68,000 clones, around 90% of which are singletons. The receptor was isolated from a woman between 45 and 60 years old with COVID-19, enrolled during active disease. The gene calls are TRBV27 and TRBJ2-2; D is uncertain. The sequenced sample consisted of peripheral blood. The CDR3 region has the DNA TGTGCCAGCAGTTTGGTGGCGGTCGCGAACACCGGGGAGCTGTTTTTT. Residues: CASSLVAVANTGELFF.